The 15 T cell receptor beta chains presented below share a single source sample, sequenced in a study of cytomegalovirus exposure and HLA in healthy donors. PCR involved 60 Vbeta and 13 Jbeta primers. Here immunoSEQ multiplex PCR was the method, and the copy in TCRdb shows in-frame clones only, minus some. The sample consists of about 170,000 clones, roughly 80% of them appearing once. The sample comprised PBMCs. The receptor source for this set is a female donor in good health and CMV-seronegative.

This chain links TRBV5-1 with TRBJ2-4; tentatively, D is TRBD2 (5 bases). The V and J ends lost 1 base and 2 bases respectively, with 7 bases between them. CDR1 is SGHRS and CDR2 is YFSETQ in the germline V gene. CDR3 length: 14 amino acids. The CDR3 DNA sequence: TGCGCCAGCAGCTTGACGGGAACCAAAAACATTCAGTACTTC. It yields the protein CASSLTGTKNIQYF.

V is TRBV19 and J is TRBJ1-2; D gene ambiguous. V was shortened by 4 bases and J by 3 bases, with 12 bases between the two germline ends. Per germline, CDR1 LNHDA and CDR2 SQIVND (reference sequence). The CDR3 is 14 amino acids. CDR3 sequence reads: CASSSPQSYYGYTF. Written as DNA, the CDR3 is TGTGCCAGTAGTAGCCCACAGTCCTACTATGGCTACACCTTC.

CDR3 amino acids: CASRGTGGNTIYF. DNA of the CDR3: TGTGCCAGCAGGGGAACAGGAGGAAACACCATATATTTT. The chain links TRBV2 to TRBJ1-3; D is possibly TRBD1 (5 bases). Trimming cost V 6 bases and J 4 bases, with 10 bases left between them. The CDR3 runs 13 residues. The germline V gene has CDR1 SNHLY and CDR2 FYNNEI.

The chain recombines TRBV5-1 with TRBJ1-6; 9 nucleotides match TRBD1. The CDR3 is 18 residues long. The germline CDR1 and CDR2 sequences are SGHRS and YFSETQ. V trimming: 0 bases; J trimming: 0 bases; junction bases outside the gene matches: 4. The CDR3 is CASSLGTGASSYNSPLHF. CDR3 coding DNA: TGCGCCAGCAGCTTGGGGACAGGGGCTAGCTCCTATAATTCACCCCTCCACTTT.

The chain uses TRBV5-4 and TRBJ1-1; TRBD1 might be the D (6 bases). The V end was cut by 4 bases, the J end by 0 bases, with 13 bases between. Germline CDR1 SGHNT, CDR2 YYREEE (reference sequence). The CDR3 length is 15 residues. CDR3 in amino acids: CASSGQYNMNTEAFF. The CDR3 bases are TGTGCCAGCAGCGGACAGTATAACATGAACACTGAAGCTTTCTTT.

V is TRBV28 and J is TRBJ1-5; 8 nucleotides match TRBD1. V lost 6 bases and J lost 5; bases outside the gene matches: 3. From germline, CDR1 is MDHEN and CDR2 SYDVKM. The CDR3 loop spans 13 amino acids. The CDR3 nucleotides are TGTGCCAGCAGAGGACAGGGACATCAGCCCCAGCATTTT. Its translation: CASRGQGHQPQHF.

V is TRBV11-2 and J is TRBJ2-7, with TRBD2 matching over 10 bases. Germline V CDR1 and CDR2: SGHAT, FQNNGV. The CDR3 runs to 15 residues. The V gene end was trimmed by 5 bases and the J gene end by 6 bases; junction bases not matched to a gene: 10. CDR3 sequence reads: CASSDKRGGRFEQYF. The CDR3, as DNA: TGTGCCAGCAGCGACAAGCGGGGGGGCAGGTTCGAGCAGTACTTC. Using reference TRBV11-2 and TRBJ2-7 for the parts outside the CDR3, the full variable domain is EAGVAQSPRYKIIEKRQSVAFWCNPISGHATLYWYQQILGQGPKLLIQFQNNGVVDDSQLPKDRFSAERLKGVDSTLKIQPAKLEDSAVYLCASSDKRGGRFEQYFGPGTRLTVT.

This chain uses TRBV29-1 with TRBJ2-5; TRBD2 might be the D (6 bases). CDR1 is SQVTM and CDR2 is ANQGSEA in the germline V gene. The length of the CDR3 is 13 residues. The CDR3 DNA is TGCATGGGAGGAGGGAATGGAGTAGAGACCCAGTACTTC. Protein: CMGGGNGVETQYF.

The J gene is TRBJ1-1, the V gene TRBV29-1; possible D gene TRBD1, 5 bases. V was shortened by 3 bases and J by 1 base, with 9 bases between the two germline ends. The V gene's germline CDR1 is SQVTM and CDR2 ANQGSEA. The CDR3 runs 13 residues. Here the CDR3 DNA reads TGCAGCGTTGAGGCAGGGCAGAACACTGAAGCTTTCTTT. The encoded protein is CSVEAGQNTEAFF.

The J gene is TRBJ2-2, the V gene TRBV7-8; weak D call: TRBD2 (6 bases). The V end lost 10 bases, the J end lost 1 base, and 19 bases lay between the germline ends. Germline assignment: CDR1 SGHVS and CDR2 FQNEAQ. This CDR3 region has 16 residues. The CDR3 here is CATDARGLLNTGELFF. CDR3 sequence (DNA): TGTGCCACCGATGCGCGGGGACTTCTGAACACCGGGGAGCTGTTTTTT.

This sequence joins TRBV6-6 and TRBJ2-3, with D possibly matching TRBD2 (5 bases). Trimming took 6 bases from V and 6 from J, leaving 16 bases between them. In germline, CDR1 is MNHNY, CDR2 SVGAGI (reference sequence). The CDR3 is made up of 14 amino acids. The CDR3 DNA reads as TGTGCCAGCAGCTTCGGGATGCGCGGGGATACGCAGTATTTT. It translates to CASSFGMRGDTQYF.

The chain joins TRBV6-5 to TRBJ2-5; 12 bases map to TRBD2. V lost 2 bases and J lost 3; bases outside the gene matches: 1. The CDR3 covers 15 residues. Per the germline V gene, CDR1 is MNHEY and CDR2 is SVGAGI. The CDR3 protein is CASSYLAGGEETQYF. DNA for the CDR3: TGTGCCAGCAGTTACCTAGCGGGAGGGGAAGAGACCCAGTACTTC.

The CDR3 region has the DNA TGTGCCTGGTCCCCGGGGCGGGGGCCTTCACCCCTCCACTTT. This encodes CAWSPGRGPSPLHF. The chain combines TRBV30 with TRBJ1-6, with D maybe TRBD1 (6 bases). Germline CDR1 reads GTSNPN; CDR2 reads SVGIG (reference sequence). The CDR3 totals 14 residues. V was trimmed by 5 bases and J by 9 bases, leaving 17 bases between them.

This clone occurred a few times. The chain carries TRBV5-6 and TRBJ1-2; 7 positions agree with TRBD1. Germline V CDR1 and CDR2: SGHDT, YYEEEE. The CDR3 consists of 13 residues. V lost 1 base and J lost 3; bases outside the gene matches: 0. The DNA for the CDR3 is TGTGCCAGCAGCTTGACAGGGGACTATGGCTACACCTTC. Amino acid sequence: CASSLTGDYGYTF.

The rearrangement uses TRBV27 and TRBJ1-4, with 10 bases fitting TRBD1. J gave up 0 bases and V 1 base, and 5 bases lay outside the gene matches. Germline values: CDR1 MNHEY, CDR2 SMNVEV (reference sequence). The CDR3 runs to 18 residues. CDR3 residues: CASSLFGTGDATNEKLFF. CDR3 DNA sequence: TGTGCCAGCAGTTTATTTGGGACAGGGGATGCAACTAATGAAAAACTGTTTTTT.